This T cell receptor (beta chain) was recorded in a study of early T cells in non-severe SARS-CoV-2 infection (dated by TCRdb to the early 2020s). Turning to the overall study: Because TCR sequencing was done on bulk RNA from unsorted whole blood, the alpha and beta chains could not be paired. Broader findings and caveats from the paper: Matching against VDJdb was skewed toward anti-spike CD8 responses, likely underestimated virus-specific expansions, and missed private and CD4 specificities.

This was a case-control study nested in a cohort of healthcare workers in London, UK, who had nasopharyngeal swab PCR tests and blood samples taken every week. Healthcare workers were recruited during the week of the UK lockdown, between 23 and 31 March 2020, and followed weekly for up to roughly 15 weeks. Relative to germline, V is 5 bases shorter and J is 2 bases shorter, with 11 bases between their ends. From cysteine to phenylalanine, the CDR3 is 14 amino acids long. Of the read, only the CDR3 DNA is kept; its 42 bases are in frame from base 1. Library method: 5' RACE. Sequenced on a NextSeq 500. The TCR library protocol attached unique molecular identifiers to individual cDNA molecules to correct for sequencing error and PCR bias. Both TCR alpha and beta chains were sequenced, and tight co-correlation was observed between alpha and beta sequence abundances in each sample. The published analysis was carried out like this. Decombinator V4 was used to perform V gene, J gene and CDR3 annotation of TCR sequences. TCRs were defined as expanded if a significant change between any two time points was detected under a Poisson model with p below 0.0001. Abundances of TCRs were expressed as counts per million after normalisation to the total number of TCRs sequenced in each sample. TRAV1-2 paired with TRAJ12, TRAJ20 or TRAJ33 defined MAIT TCRs, while TRAV10 paired with TRAJ18 defined iNKT TCRs. VDJdb, accessed 1 November 2021, was searched for CMV, EBV and SARS-CoV-2 annotated TCRs, excluding TCRs annotated for multiple antigens. Clones were called with MiXCR by TCRdb after fastp trimmed the public reads at Q25, and only in-frame beta chains were retained. Rows merge per CDR3 protein into single entries with the most common DNA and genes. The V and J calls here are based on TCRdb, not the publication. Across this sample there are 61,000 or so distinct CDR3 sequences, with approximately 12% seen only once. The leading ten clones occupy roughly 1.2% of the sample.

This clonotype appeared a few times. This receptor's antigen is unknown. One base away there is no much larger clone; base qualities are not given. Recombination linked TRBV12-3 or TRBV12-4 to TRBJ2-3, with TRBD2 perhaps the D gene, on 6 matching bases. The sequence was obtained from an adult who was a healthcare worker with PCR-confirmed SARS-CoV-2 infection or an uninfected control (not recorded which). The donor label of this sample is uncertain. Sequencing used whole blood, obtained at baseline. The nucleotide sequence reads TGTGCCAGCAGTGTTAGCGGATACACAGATACGCAGTATTTT. It translates to CASSVSGYTDTQYF.